Described below is a single T cell receptor (beta chain) sequence and its context. This CDR3 contains 15 residues. The V end lost 3 bases, the J end lost 0 bases, and 12 bases lay between the germline ends. Germline assignment: CDR1 GTSNPN and CDR2 SVGIG (reference sequence). These data come from a study of T cell responses to AZD1222 COVID-19 vaccine. The method was immunoSEQ multiplex PCR; TCRdb's version includes in-frame clones alone and lacks a portion of them. The data show about 120,000 clones, with approximately 83% seen just once and approximately 1.6% held by the top ten. The sequenced sample was peripheral blood, obtained on day 0 of AZD1222 vaccination. The chain combines TRBV30 with TRBJ1-3; possible D gene TRBD1, 6 bases. This clonotype was sampled from an adult in good health. The chain's CDR3 is CAWSRDRTSGNTIYF. In DNA, the CDR3 is TGTGCCTGGAGCCGAGACAGGACCTCTGGAAACACCATATATTTT.